The 9 T cell receptor beta chains below all came from one sample that was sequenced in a study of T-cell memory formation after mild COVID-19. In TCRdb, the 5' RACE reads were re-called with MiXCR into one record per CDR3 protein. The profile shows approximately 150,000 distinct CDR3 sequences, about 14% of them singletons. Material for sequencing was PBMCs or a T cell subset sorted from them (not recorded which). The source is an adult woman who had mild COVID-19 (a few samples of this study predate the infection). Cell type and time point are not known.

This clonotype was seen repeatedly, ten times or more. The chain carries TRBV2 and TRBJ2-7; 8 nucleotides align to TRBD2. With 5 bases clipped from V and 5 bases from J, the junction kept 11 bases outside the gene matches. Looked up from germline, CDR1 is SNHLY and CDR2 is FYNNEI. The CDR3 sequence is 15 residues long. The CDR3: CASSTPAGVVHEQYF. DNA for the CDR3: TGTGCCAGCAGTACTCCAGCGGGAGTAGTCCACGAGCAGTACTTC.

The rearrangement uses TRBV3-1 and TRBJ2-3, with D tentatively TRBD1 or TRBD2 (6 bases each). V was clipped by 8 bases and J by 3 bases, with 18 bases between them. The CDR3 is made up of 15 amino acids. CDR1 LGHDT and CDR2 YNNKEL come from the germline V gene (reference sequence). Written as DNA, the CDR3 is TGTGCCAGCTTGAACTTCGGGGGCCCAACAGATACGCAGTATTTT. Amino acids: CASLNFGGPTDTQYF.

The gene calls are TRBV9 and TRBJ2-2, with D perhaps TRBD2 (5 bases). V was trimmed by 7 bases and J by 2 bases, leaving 12 bases between them. The CDR3 runs 14 residues. In germline, CDR1 is SGDLS, CDR2 YYNGEE. The CDR3 reads CASSVGGNTGELFF. In DNA form, the CDR3 reads TGTGCCAGCTCTGTTGGAGGAAACACCGGGGAGCTGTTTTTT. Combining the CDR3 with reference TRBV9 and TRBJ2-2 gives the whole variable domain DSGVTQTPKHLITATGQRVTLRCSPRSGDLSVYWYQQSLDQGLQFLIQYYNGEERAKGNILERFSAQQFPDLHSELNLSSLELGDSALYFCASSVGGNTGELFFGEGSRLTVL.

The genes are TRBV20-1 and TRBJ2-7; D is possibly TRBD1 (6 bases). The germline V gene has CDR1 DFQATT and CDR2 SNEGSKA (reference sequence). Trimming cost V 1 base and J 2 bases, with 12 bases left between them. This CDR3 comprises 14 residues. In DNA, the CDR3 is TGCAGTGCTAGAGGACAGGCCTTCCCCTACGAGCAGTACGTC. As protein: CSARGQAFPYEQYV.

The chain is built from TRBV15 and TRBJ2-1; TRBD2 matches at 7 bases. Germline trimming cut 5 bases from V and 5 bases from J; bases unmatched to any gene: 12. Germline-derived CDR1 and CDR2 are LNHNV and YYDKDF (reference sequence). The CDR3 contains 16 residues. The CDR3 sequence: CATSRRGAGRNNEQFF. The CDR3 region has the DNA TGTGCCACCAGCCGGAGGGGAGCGGGGAGAAACAATGAGCAGTTCTTC.

J is TRBJ2-2 and V is TRBV6-2 or TRBV6-3, with 8 bases that match TRBD1. The V gene's germline CDR1 is MNHEY and CDR2 SVGEGT. The ends lost 4 bases at V and 6 bases at J; junction bases unmatched: 13. The CDR3 is 17 amino acids. The CDR3 here is CASSSGQVYVLAGELFF. CDR3 DNA: TGTGCCAGCAGTTCGGGACAGGTATACGTGCTCGCCGGGGAGCTGTTTTTT.

This clonotype was seen a handful of times. The rearrangement joins TRBV5-8 to TRBJ2-7, with 8 positions matching TRBD1. This CDR3 region has 13 residues. The germline V gene has CDR1 SGHTS and CDR2 YDEGEE. With V trimmed by 4 bases and J by 12 bases, 12 bases remained unmatched. The CDR3 region has the DNA TGTGCCAGCAGCGACCGGACAGGGTTGGAGGTGTACTTC. Translation: CASSDRTGLEVYF. The full variable domain, rest sourced from reference TRBV5-8 and TRBJ2-7, is EAGVTQSPTHLIKTRGQQATLRCSPISGHTSVYWYQQALGLGLQFLLWYDEGEERNRGNFPPRFSGRQFPNYSSELNVNALELEDSALYLCASSDRTGLEVYFGPGTRLTVT.

V is TRBV7-9 and J is TRBJ2-7; 11 nucleotides align to TRBD2. The CDR3 loop spans 16 amino acids. Germline V gene sequence: CDR1 SEHNR, CDR2 FQNEAQ (reference sequence). J lost 0 bases, V lost 7 bases, and 8 bases had no gene match. The chain's CDR3 is CASNPGTSGSSYEQYF. The CDR3 region has the DNA TGTGCCAGCAACCCCGGGACTAGCGGAAGCTCCTACGAGCAGTACTTC.

This clonotype has just a few counts. The J gene is TRBJ1-1, the V gene TRBV19; D remains unclear. Germline V gene data show CDR1 as LNHDA and CDR2 as SQIVND (reference sequence). The V and J ends lost 7 bases and 11 bases respectively, with 11 bases between them. The CDR3 has 10 residues. CDR3: CASTGGKAFF. DNA for the CDR3: TGTGCCAGTACAGGCGGGAAGGCTTTCTTT.